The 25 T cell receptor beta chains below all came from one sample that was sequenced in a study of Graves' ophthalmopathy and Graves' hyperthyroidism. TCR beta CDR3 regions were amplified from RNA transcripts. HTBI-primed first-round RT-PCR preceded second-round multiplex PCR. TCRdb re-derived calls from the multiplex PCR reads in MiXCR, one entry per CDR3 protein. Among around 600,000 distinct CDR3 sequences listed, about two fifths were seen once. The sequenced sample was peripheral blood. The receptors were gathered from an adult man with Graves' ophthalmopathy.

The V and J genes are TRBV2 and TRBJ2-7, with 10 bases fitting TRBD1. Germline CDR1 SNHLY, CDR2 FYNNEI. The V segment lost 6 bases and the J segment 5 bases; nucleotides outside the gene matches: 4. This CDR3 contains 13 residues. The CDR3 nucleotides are TGTGCCAGCAGAGTGGACAGGGGGAACGAGCAGTACTTC. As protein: CASRVDRGNEQYF.

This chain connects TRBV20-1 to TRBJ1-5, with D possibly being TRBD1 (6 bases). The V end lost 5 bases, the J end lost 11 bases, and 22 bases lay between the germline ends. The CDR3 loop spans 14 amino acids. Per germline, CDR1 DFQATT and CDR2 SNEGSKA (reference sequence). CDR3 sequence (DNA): TGCAGTGCTCCAAGACTAGCGGGGGCCGAGACCCAGCATTTT. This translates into CSAPRLAGAETQHF.

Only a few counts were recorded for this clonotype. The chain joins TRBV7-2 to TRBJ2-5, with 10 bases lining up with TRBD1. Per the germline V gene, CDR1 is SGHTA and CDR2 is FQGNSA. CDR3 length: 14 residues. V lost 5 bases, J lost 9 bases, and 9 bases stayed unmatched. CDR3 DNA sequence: TGTGCCAGCAGCCAGACAGGGGGCAGTCAGCCCCAGTACTTC. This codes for CASSQTGGSQPQYF.

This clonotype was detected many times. As DNA, the CDR3 is TGTGCCAGCAGCTTACCCCCCGGGCCTAACACCGGGGAGCTGTTTTTT. This sequence encodes CASSLPPGPNTGELFF. This chain links TRBV7-9 with TRBJ2-2; no definite D call. V gave up 2 bases and J gave up 2 bases, with 12 bases separating them. The CDR3 spans 16 residues. CDR1 is SEHNR and CDR2 is FQNEAQ in the germline V gene (reference sequence). Full variable domain (remainder filled in from reference TRBV7-9 and TRBJ2-2): DTGVSQNPRHKITKRGQNVTFRCDPISEHNRLYWYRQTLGQGPEFLTYFQNEAQLEKSRLLSDRFSAERPKGSFSTLEIQRTEQGDSAMYLCASSLPPGPNTGELFFGEGSRLTVL.

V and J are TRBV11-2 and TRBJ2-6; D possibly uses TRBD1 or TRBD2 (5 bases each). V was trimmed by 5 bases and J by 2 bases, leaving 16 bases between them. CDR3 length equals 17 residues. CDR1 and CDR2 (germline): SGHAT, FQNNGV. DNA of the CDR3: TGTGCCAGCAGCCTGGGGGTCTCGAACACTGGGGCCAACGTCCTGACTTTC. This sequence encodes CASSLGVSNTGANVLTF.

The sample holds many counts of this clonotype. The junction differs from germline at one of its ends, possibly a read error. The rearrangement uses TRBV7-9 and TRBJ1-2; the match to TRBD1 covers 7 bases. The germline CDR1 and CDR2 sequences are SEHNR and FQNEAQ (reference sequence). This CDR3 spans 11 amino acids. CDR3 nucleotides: TGTGCCAGCAGCTTAGCCTGGGACAGTCAGTTC. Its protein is CASSLAWDSQF. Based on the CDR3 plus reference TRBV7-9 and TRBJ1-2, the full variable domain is DTGVSQNPRHKITKRGQNVTFRCDPISEHNRLYWYRQTLGQGPEFLTYFQNEAQLEKSRLLSDRFSAERPKGSFSTLEIQRTEQGDSAMYLCASSLAWDSQFGSGTRLTVV.

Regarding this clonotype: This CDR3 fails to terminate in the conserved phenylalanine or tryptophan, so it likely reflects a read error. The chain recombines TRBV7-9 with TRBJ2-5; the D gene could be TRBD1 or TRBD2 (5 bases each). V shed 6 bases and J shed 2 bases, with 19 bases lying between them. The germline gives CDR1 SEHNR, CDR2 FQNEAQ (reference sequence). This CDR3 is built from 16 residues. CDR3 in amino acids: CASSPRPGPQQETQYL. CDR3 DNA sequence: TGTGCCAGCAGTCCACGACCGGGACCGCAACAAGAGACCCAGTACCTC.

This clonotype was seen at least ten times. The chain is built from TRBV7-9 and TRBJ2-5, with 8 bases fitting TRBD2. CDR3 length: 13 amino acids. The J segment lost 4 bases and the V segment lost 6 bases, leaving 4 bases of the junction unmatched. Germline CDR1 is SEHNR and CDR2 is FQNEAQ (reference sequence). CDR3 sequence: CASSRTSTETQYF. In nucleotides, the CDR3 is TGTGCCAGCAGTAGGACTAGCACAGAGACCCAGTACTTC.

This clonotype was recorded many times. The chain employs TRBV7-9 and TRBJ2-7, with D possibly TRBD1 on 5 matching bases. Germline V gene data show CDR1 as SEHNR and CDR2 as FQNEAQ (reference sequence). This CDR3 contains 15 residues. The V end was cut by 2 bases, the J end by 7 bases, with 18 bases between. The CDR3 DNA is TGTGCCAGCAGCTTACCCGGACAACCCTTGAGAGAGCAGTACTTC. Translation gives CASSLPGQPLREQYF.

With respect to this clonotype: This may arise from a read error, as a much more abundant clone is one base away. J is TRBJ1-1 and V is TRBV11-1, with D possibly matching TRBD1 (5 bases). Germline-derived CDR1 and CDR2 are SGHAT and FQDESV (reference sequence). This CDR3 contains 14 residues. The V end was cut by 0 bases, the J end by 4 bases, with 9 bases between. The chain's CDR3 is CASSLAAGTTEAFF. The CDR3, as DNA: TGTGCCAGCAGCTTAGCCGCAGGGACCACTGAAGCTTTCTTT.

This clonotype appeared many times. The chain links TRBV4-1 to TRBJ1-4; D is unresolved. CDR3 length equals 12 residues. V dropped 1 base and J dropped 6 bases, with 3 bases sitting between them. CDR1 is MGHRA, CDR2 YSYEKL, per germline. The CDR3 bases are TGCGCCAGCAGCCAAGCGTATGAAAAACTGTTTTTT. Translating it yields CASSQAYEKLFF.

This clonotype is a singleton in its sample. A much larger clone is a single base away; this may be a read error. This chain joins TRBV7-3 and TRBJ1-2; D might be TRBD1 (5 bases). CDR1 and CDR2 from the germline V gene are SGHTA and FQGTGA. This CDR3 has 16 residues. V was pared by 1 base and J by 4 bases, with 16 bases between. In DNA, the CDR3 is TGTGCCAGCAGCTTAATCGGTGGGGGACCCAGCTATGGCTACACCTTC. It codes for CASSLIGGGPSYGYTF.

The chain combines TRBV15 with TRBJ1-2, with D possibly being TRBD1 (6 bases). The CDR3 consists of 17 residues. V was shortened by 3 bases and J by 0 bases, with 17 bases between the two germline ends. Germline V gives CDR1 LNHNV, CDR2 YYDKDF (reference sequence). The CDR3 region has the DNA TGTGCCACCAGCAGCTCCAGGACAGCTCCCACTAACTATGGCTACACCTTC. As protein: CATSSSRTAPTNYGYTF.

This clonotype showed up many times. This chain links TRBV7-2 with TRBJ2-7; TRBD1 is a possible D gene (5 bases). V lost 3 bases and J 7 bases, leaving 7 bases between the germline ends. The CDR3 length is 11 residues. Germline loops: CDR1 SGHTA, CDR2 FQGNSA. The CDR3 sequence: CASSLTVEQYF. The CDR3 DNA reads TGTGCCAGCAGCTTGACAGTAGAGCAGTACTTC. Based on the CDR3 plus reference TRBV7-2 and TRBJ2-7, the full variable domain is GAGVSQSPSNKVTEKGKDVELRCDPISGHTALYWYRQSLGQGLEFLIYFQGNSAPDKSGLPSDRFSAERTGGSVSTLTIQRTQQEDSAVYLCASSLTVEQYFGPGTRLTVT.

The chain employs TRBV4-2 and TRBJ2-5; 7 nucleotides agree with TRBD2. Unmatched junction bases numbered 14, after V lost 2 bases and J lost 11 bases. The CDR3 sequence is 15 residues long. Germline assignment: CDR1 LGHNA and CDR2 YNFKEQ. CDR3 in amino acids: CASSQLAGEADTQYF. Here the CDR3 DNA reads TGTGCCAGCAGCCAACTCGCGGGAGAGGCAGATACGCAGTACTTC.

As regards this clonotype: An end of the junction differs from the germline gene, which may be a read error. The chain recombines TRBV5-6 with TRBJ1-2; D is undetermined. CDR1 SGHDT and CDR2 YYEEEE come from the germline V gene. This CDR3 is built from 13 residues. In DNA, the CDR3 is TGTGTCAGCAGCTTGTTAGCTAACTATGGCTACACCTTC. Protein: CVSSLLANYGYTF.

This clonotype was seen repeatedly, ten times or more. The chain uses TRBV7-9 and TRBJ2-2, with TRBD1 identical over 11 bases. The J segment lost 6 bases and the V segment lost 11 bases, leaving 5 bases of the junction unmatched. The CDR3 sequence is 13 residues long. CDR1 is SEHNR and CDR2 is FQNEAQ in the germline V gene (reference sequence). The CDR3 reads CASGTGGSGELFF. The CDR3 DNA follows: TGTGCCTCCGGGACAGGGGGATCCGGGGAGCTGTTTTTT. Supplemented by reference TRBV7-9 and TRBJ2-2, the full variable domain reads DTGVSQNPRHKITKRGQNVTFRCDPISEHNRLYWYRQTLGQGPEFLTYFQNEAQLEKSRLLSDRFSAERPKGSFSTLEIQRTEQGDSAMYLCASGTGGSGELFFGEGSRLTVL.

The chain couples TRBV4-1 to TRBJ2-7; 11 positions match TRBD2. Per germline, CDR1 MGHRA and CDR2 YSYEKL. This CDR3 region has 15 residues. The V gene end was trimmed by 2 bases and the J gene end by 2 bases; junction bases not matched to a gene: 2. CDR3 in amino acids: CASSQLAGGTYEQYF. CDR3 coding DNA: TGCGCCAGCAGCCAACTAGCGGGGGGAACCTACGAGCAGTACTTC.

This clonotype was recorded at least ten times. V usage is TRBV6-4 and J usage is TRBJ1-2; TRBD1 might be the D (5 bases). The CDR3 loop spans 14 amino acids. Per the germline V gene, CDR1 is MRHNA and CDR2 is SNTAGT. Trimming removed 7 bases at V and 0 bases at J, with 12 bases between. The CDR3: CASILGAANYGYTF. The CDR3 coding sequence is TGTGCCAGCATTTTAGGGGCAGCTAACTATGGCTACACCTTC.

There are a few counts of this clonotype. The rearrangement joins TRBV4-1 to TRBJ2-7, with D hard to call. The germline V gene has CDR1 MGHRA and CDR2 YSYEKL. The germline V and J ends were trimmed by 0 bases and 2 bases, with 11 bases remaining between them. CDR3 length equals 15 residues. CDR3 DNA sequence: TGCGCCAGCAGCCAAGACGTGGGCCAACCCTACGAGCAGTACTTC. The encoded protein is CASSQDVGQPYEQYF.

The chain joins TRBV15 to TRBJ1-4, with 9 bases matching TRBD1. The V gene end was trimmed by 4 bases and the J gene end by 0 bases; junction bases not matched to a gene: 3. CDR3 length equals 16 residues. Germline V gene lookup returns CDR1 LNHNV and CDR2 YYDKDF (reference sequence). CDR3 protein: CATSKDRGATNEKLFF. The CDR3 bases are TGTGCCACCAGCAAGGACAGGGGAGCAACTAATGAAAAACTGTTTTTT.

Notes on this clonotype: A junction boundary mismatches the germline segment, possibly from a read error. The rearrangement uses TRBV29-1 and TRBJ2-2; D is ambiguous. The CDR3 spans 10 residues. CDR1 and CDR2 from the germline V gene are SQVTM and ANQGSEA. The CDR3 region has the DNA TGCAGCGCATTAGTAGGTGAGCAGTTTTTT. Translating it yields CSALVGEQFF.

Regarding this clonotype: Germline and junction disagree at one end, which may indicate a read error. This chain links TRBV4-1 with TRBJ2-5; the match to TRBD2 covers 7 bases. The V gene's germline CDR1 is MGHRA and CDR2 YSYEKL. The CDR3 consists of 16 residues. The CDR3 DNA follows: TGTGCCAGCAGCCAAGACGGCAGCGGGGTCCAAGAGACCCAGTACTTC. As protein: CASSQDGSGVQETQYF.

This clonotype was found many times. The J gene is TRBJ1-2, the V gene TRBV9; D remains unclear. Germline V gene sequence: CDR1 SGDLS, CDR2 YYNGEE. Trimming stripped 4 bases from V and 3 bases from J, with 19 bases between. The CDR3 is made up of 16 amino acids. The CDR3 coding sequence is TGTGCCAGCAGCCCGACGGACGGTGGAGCTTACTATGGCTACACCTTC. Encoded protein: CASSPTDGGAYYGYTF.

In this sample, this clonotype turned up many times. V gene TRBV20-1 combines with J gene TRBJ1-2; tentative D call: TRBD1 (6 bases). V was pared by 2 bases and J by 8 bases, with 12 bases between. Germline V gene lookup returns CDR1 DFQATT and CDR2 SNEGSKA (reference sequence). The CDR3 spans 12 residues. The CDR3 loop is CSARQGTRGYTF. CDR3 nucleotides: TGCAGTGCTAGACAGGGGACTCGGGGCTACACCTTC.